The 32 T cell receptor beta chains in this list originate from one sample, sequenced in a study of blood T cell repertoires in COVID-19. Using immunoSEQ multiplex PCR, the repertoire was profiled, and TCRdb retains in-frame clones only, with some absent. The sample shows some 250,000 clones, 80% to 90% of them seen only once. The sequenced material came from peripheral blood. The receptors were sampled from a man between 40 and 49 years old with active or convalescent COVID-19.

V gene TRBV15 combines with J gene TRBJ1-2, with D hard to call. The CDR3 is 17 amino acids. The ends were cut back, 0 bases at V and 5 bases at J, with 19 bases in the middle. Germline V gene data show CDR1 as LNHNV and CDR2 as YYDKDF (reference sequence). The CDR3 here is CATSRDPQAVSTYGYTF. The CDR3 DNA is TGTGCCACCAGCAGAGACCCCCAGGCTGTTTCTACTTATGGCTACACCTTC.

The rearrangement links TRBV11-3 to TRBJ2-7; TRBD1 matches at 12 bases. The CDR3 totals 16 residues. Per the germline V gene, CDR1 is SGHNT and CDR2 is YENEEA. V dropped 0 bases and J dropped 2; count of bases not matched to a gene: 2. In nucleotides, the CDR3 is TGTGCCAGCAGCTTAGAGGGACAGGGGGCGGCCTACGAGCAGTACTTC. It translates to CASSLEGQGAAYEQYF.

DNA of the CDR3: TGTGCCAGCAGAACAGGGATTGGAGAGACCCAGTACTTC. Translating gives CASRTGIGETQYF. The chain has TRBV2 and TRBJ2-5; D may be TRBD1 (6 bases). Deletions cut 6 bases from V and 4 bases from J, with 12 bases between. Germline V gives CDR1 SNHLY, CDR2 FYNNEI. The CDR3 spans 13 residues.

This sequence joins TRBV5-1 and TRBJ2-1; a weak D match, TRBD2 (5 bases). The V end lost 2 bases, the J end lost 2 bases, and 11 bases lay between the germline ends. This CDR3 comprises 15 residues. Germline CDR1 is SGHRS and CDR2 is YFSETQ. The CDR3: CASSLAAYTYNEQFF. The CDR3 coding sequence is TGCGCCAGCAGCTTAGCGGCCTACACCTACAATGAGCAGTTCTTC.

This sequence joins TRBV14 and TRBJ1-3, with D perhaps matching TRBD1 (5 bases). The CDR3 contains 14 residues. The germline V and J ends were trimmed by 2 bases and 3 bases, with 8 bases remaining between them. The V gene's germline CDR1 is SGHDN and CDR2 FVKESK. The CDR3 protein is CASSQTTGGNTIYF. The CDR3 DNA reads TGTGCCAGCAGCCAAACAACAGGTGGAAACACCATATATTTT.

The chain joins TRBV5-1 to TRBJ2-2; TRBD2 aligns across 8 bases. The V gene's germline CDR1 is SGHRS and CDR2 YFSETQ. The CDR3 covers 16 residues. V trimming: 1 base; J trimming: 6 bases; junction bases outside the gene matches: 8. The CDR3 DNA is TGCGCCAGCAGCTTGTCCGGACTAGCATTAGCCGGGGAGCTGTTTTTT. It codes for CASSLSGLALAGELFF. The full variable domain, its missing parts supplied by reference TRBV5-1 and TRBJ2-2, is KAGVTQTPRYLIKTRGQQVTLSCSPISGHRSVSWYQQTPGQGLQFLFEYFSETQRNKGNFPGRFSGRQFSNSRSEMNVSTLELGDSALYLCASSLSGLALAGELFFGEGSRLTVL.

This clone showed up just a few times. The V and J genes are TRBV19 and TRBJ1-2; maybe TRBD1 (6 bases). This CDR3 has 16 residues. V was pared by 5 bases and J by 0 bases, with 16 bases between. CDR1 is LNHDA and CDR2 is SQIVND in the germline V gene (reference sequence). DNA of the CDR3: TGTGCCAGTAGTCCGGACAGTCAAAGGGCTAACTATGGCTACACCTTC. The encoded protein is CASSPDSQRANYGYTF.

The chain has TRBV11-2 and TRBJ1-2; D unresolved. V lost 1 base, J lost 8 bases, and 17 bases lay in between. The CDR3 loop spans 15 amino acids. The germline V gene has CDR1 SGHAT and CDR2 FQNNGV. This CDR3 reads CASSLAQDRGRGYTF. The CDR3 DNA is TGTGCCAGCAGCTTAGCGCAGGACCGGGGTAGAGGCTACACCTTC.

The chain employs TRBV30 and TRBJ1-5; D unresolved. The germline V and J ends were trimmed by 3 bases and 5 bases, with 14 bases remaining between them. The CDR3 covers 14 residues. Germline V gene data show CDR1 as GTSNPN and CDR2 as SVGIG (reference sequence). CDR3 nucleotides: TGTGCCTGGAGCGTGGAATCACTATATCAGCCCCAGCATTTT. This translates into CAWSVESLYQPQHF.

The V and J genes are TRBV10-2 and TRBJ2-7; weak D call: TRBD1 (6 bases). Deletions cut 5 bases from V and 3 bases from J, with 11 bases between. The CDR3 totals 13 residues. Germline values: CDR1 WSHSY, CDR2 SAAADI. The CDR3 loop reads CASSTAGVYEQYF. The CDR3 DNA is TGCGCCAGCAGTACGGCAGGGGTCTACGAGCAGTACTTC.

This clone was seen once. This CDR3 is CASSGGTPTDTQYF. In DNA, the CDR3 is TGCGCCAGCAGCGGAGGGACCCCCACCGATACGCAGTATTTT. The rearrangement links TRBV5-1 to TRBJ2-3, with a possible D match to TRBD2 (6 bases). The CDR3 length is 14 residues. From germline, CDR1 is SGHRS and CDR2 YFSETQ. V lost 4 bases and J 6 bases, leaving 15 bases between the germline ends.

This clone was picked up one time. The chain combines TRBV11-2 with TRBJ2-3; 7 nucleotides match TRBD1. V shed 1 base, J shed 3 bases, and the junction held 4 bases outside the gene matches. Looked up from germline, CDR1 is SGHAT and CDR2 is FQNNGV. The CDR3 length is 15 residues. Here the CDR3 DNA reads TGTGCCAGCAGCTTAGGTGGACAGGTAACAGATACGCAGTATTTT. Its translation: CASSLGGQVTDTQYF.

CDR3 DNA: TGTGCCAGCAGCTTAGCGAGGGGCAAAGGGGGTGAGCAGTTCTTC. This codes for CASSLARGKGGEQFF. This chain uses TRBV7-9 with TRBJ2-1; weak D call: TRBD1 (6 bases). The CDR3 spans 15 residues. The germline CDR1 and CDR2 sequences are SEHNR and FQNEAQ (reference sequence). V lost 0 bases, J lost 9 bases, and 15 bases lay in between.

This rearrangement joins TRBV5-5 to TRBJ1-4, with 7 nucleotides matching TRBD1. J was trimmed by 8 bases and V by 1 base; bases with no gene match: 5. Germline V gene data show CDR1 as SGHKS and CDR2 as YYEKEE (reference sequence). The CDR3 consists of 14 residues. In nucleotides, the CDR3 is TGTGCCAGCAGCTTGCAGGGGGTGAAGGAAAAACTGTTTTTT. Its translation is CASSLQGVKEKLFF.

J is TRBJ1-2 and V is TRBV2; D not certain. Germline V gene sequence: CDR1 SNHLY, CDR2 FYNNEI. The CDR3 length is 11 residues. Trimming pared 4 bases from V and 7 bases from J, leaving 7 bases between. The DNA for the CDR3 is TGTGCCAGCAGTGCCGCGGGTGGCTACACCTTC. It is translated as CASSAAGGYTF.

V and J are TRBV9 and TRBJ1-2; 8 bases are a match to TRBD1. The CDR3 length is 13 residues. V lost 4 bases and J lost 4; bases outside the gene matches: 3. Germline CDR1 reads SGDLS; CDR2 reads YYNGEE. The CDR3 protein is CASSIGQGYGYTF. For the CDR3, the DNA is TGTGCCAGCAGCATCGGACAGGGCTATGGCTACACCTTC.

In DNA form, the CDR3 reads TGTGCCAGCAGCCCCGTTCAGTATACGCAGTATTTT. This translates into CASSPVQYTQYF. The rearrangement uses TRBV14 and TRBJ2-3; D remains ambiguous. The CDR3 consists of 12 residues. Trimming pared 4 bases from V and 7 bases from J, leaving 9 bases between. Germline V gives CDR1 SGHDN, CDR2 FVKESK. Combining the CDR3 with reference TRBV14 and TRBJ2-3 gives the whole variable domain EAGVTQFPSHSVIEKGQTVTLRCDPISGHDNLYWYRRVMGKEIKFLLHFVKESKQDESGMPNNRFLAERTGGTYSTLKVQPAELEDSGVYFCASSPVQYTQYFGPGTRLTVL.

This clone was counted only a few times. This CDR3 reads CATSDPTRTYEQYF. The CDR3 DNA sequence: TGTGCCACCAGTGACCCTACTCGAACGTACGAGCAGTACTTC. The chain is built from TRBV24-1 and TRBJ2-7; no definite D call. Trimming cost V 4 bases and J 4 bases, with 13 bases left between them. The germline V gene encodes CDR1 KGHDR and CDR2 SFDVKD. CDR3 length: 14 amino acids.

The CDR3 sequence is CASSVEGQGTSPLHF. The DNA for the CDR3 is TGTGCCAGCAGCGTAGAGGGACAGGGAACTTCACCCCTCCACTTT. The chain uses TRBV9 and TRBJ1-6; TRBD1 matches at 9 bases. The CDR3 has 15 residues. Germline V gene sequence: CDR1 SGDLS, CDR2 YYNGEE. J lost 9 bases, V lost 0 bases, and 4 bases had no gene match.

This clone was seen a handful of times. This chain joins TRBV6-5 and TRBJ1-5, with 10 bases matching TRBD1. The V gene end was trimmed by 8 bases and the J gene end by 7 bases; junction bases not matched to a gene: 8. This CDR3 has 14 amino acids. Germline V CDR1 and CDR2: MNHEY, SVGAGI. This CDR3 is CASRWDRGGQPQHF. The CDR3 bases are TGTGCCAGCCGATGGGACAGGGGTGGGCAGCCCCAGCATTTT.

This sequence joins TRBV6-6 and TRBJ1-2; 10 positions match TRBD1. Germline V gives CDR1 MNHNY, CDR2 SVGAGI (reference sequence). V was clipped by 0 bases and J by 8 bases; unmatched bases: 6. The CDR3 length is 15 residues. This CDR3 reads CASSYSGTGVKGYTF. CDR3 DNA sequence: TGTGCCAGCAGTTACTCGGGGACAGGGGTTAAAGGCTACACCTTC.

The chain recombines TRBV6-1 with TRBJ1-3, with D unresolved. Germline V gene data show CDR1 as MNHNS and CDR2 as SASEGT. This CDR3 has 14 amino acids. Trimming cost V 3 bases and J 4 bases, with 10 bases left between them. The CDR3 spells CASSDARWGNTIYF. CDR3 bases: TGTGCCAGCAGTGATGCCCGGTGGGGAAACACCATATATTTT.

The CDR3: CASSPSLTSGRADTQYF. The CDR3 region has the DNA TGCGCCAGCAGCCCGAGCCTCACTAGCGGGAGGGCCGATACGCAGTATTTT. The chain carries TRBV5-1 and TRBJ2-3; 13 bases agree with TRBD2. The germline gives CDR1 SGHRS, CDR2 YFSETQ. CDR3 size: 17 residues. The ends lost 4 bases at V and 6 bases at J; junction bases unmatched: 11.

The chain joins TRBV7-9 to TRBJ1-6; D gene uncertain. CDR1 SEHNR and CDR2 FQNEAQ come from the germline V gene (reference sequence). This CDR3 is 12 amino acids long. Trimming removed 1 base from V and 9 bases from J, with 4 bases in between. The CDR3 bases are TGTGCCAGCAGCTTAGACGGTTCACCCCTCCACTTT. This gives the protein CASSLDGSPLHF. Looking up the rest from reference TRBV7-9 and TRBJ1-6 gives the full variable domain: DTGVSQNPRHKITKRGQNVTFRCDPISEHNRLYWYRQTLGQGPEFLTYFQNEAQLEKSRLLSDRFSAERPKGSFSTLEIQRTEQGDSAMYLCASSLDGSPLHFGNGTRLTVT.

J is TRBJ1-5 and V is TRBV3-1 (or the pseudogene TRBV3-2); D is ambiguous. The V end lost 1 base, the J end lost 7 bases, and 8 bases lay between the germline ends. The CDR3 runs to 13 residues. Looked up from germline, CDR1 is LGHDT and CDR2 is YNNKEL (reference sequence). The CDR3 loop reads CASSQGYRQPQHF. The CDR3 DNA sequence: TGTGCCAGCAGCCAAGGGTATCGGCAGCCCCAGCATTTT.

The CDR3 here is CASSPGTGEVRQPQHF. In DNA form, the CDR3 reads TGTGCCAGCTCACCTGGGACAGGGGAGGTTCGTCAGCCCCAGCATTTT. The chain has TRBV18 and TRBJ1-5; 10 bases match TRBD1. Germline-derived CDR1 and CDR2 are KGHSH and LQKENI. This CDR3 has 16 amino acids. Losses at the gene ends were 3 bases for V and 6 bases for J; bases not matched to a gene: 8.

The genes are TRBV5-1 and TRBJ2-1, with 7 nucleotides matching TRBD2. Trimming cost V 4 bases and J 7 bases; bases outside gene matches: 14. The germline gives CDR1 SGHRS, CDR2 YFSETQ. There are 16 residues in the CDR3. The CDR3 is CASSHGGSSSLNEQFF. The CDR3 bases are TGCGCCAGCAGCCACGGGGGGTCCTCATCGCTAAATGAGCAGTTCTTC.

The V call is TRBV19, the J call TRBJ1-6, with 8 bases identical to TRBD1. In germline, CDR1 is LNHDA, CDR2 SQIVND (reference sequence). V was pared by 5 bases and J by 7 bases, with 4 bases of the junction left unmatched. This CDR3 comprises 14 residues. The CDR3 nucleotides read TGTGCCAGTAGTCCGGACAGGGTAAATTCACCCCTCCACTTT. Translating gives CASSPDRVNSPLHF. The entire variable domain, with the rest obtained from reference TRBV19 and TRBJ1-6, is as follows: DGGITQSPKYLFRKEGQNVTLSCEQNLNHDAMYWYRQDPGQGLRLIYYSQIVNDFQKGDIAEGYSVSREKKESFPLTVTSAQKNPTAFYLCASSPDRVNSPLHFGNGTRLTVT.

This clone showed up just once. V usage is TRBV2 and J usage is TRBJ2-2, with 10 nucleotides matching TRBD1. The CDR3 has 15 residues. Per the germline V gene, CDR1 is SNHLY and CDR2 is FYNNEI. Unmatched junction bases numbered 4, after V lost 6 bases and J lost 3 bases. The CDR3 DNA is TGTGCCAGCAGAGCCGGGACAGGGGACACCGGGGAGCTGTTTTTT. This sequence encodes CASRAGTGDTGELFF.

V usage is TRBV19 and J usage is TRBJ2-3; no firm D call. The V and J ends lost 6 bases and 1 base respectively, with 11 bases between them. Germline V gene lookup returns CDR1 LNHDA and CDR2 SQIVND (reference sequence). The CDR3 length is 14 residues. CDR3: CASSTTLGTDTQYF. In DNA, the CDR3 is TGTGCCAGTAGCACTACGCTGGGCACAGATACGCAGTATTTT.

The chain employs TRBV19 and TRBJ2-7; the match to TRBD2 covers 7 bases. After removal of 2 bases from V and 3 bases from J, the junction contained 13 bases not matched to a gene. The CDR3 extends over 17 amino acids. Germline assignment: CDR1 LNHDA and CDR2 SQIVND (reference sequence). The CDR3 nucleotides read TGTGCCAGTAGTATAAATGGGCCGAGCGGGGCTAACTACGAGCAGTACTTC. Translating gives CASSINGPSGANYEQYF.

The rearrangement uses TRBV3-1 (or the pseudogene TRBV3-2) and TRBJ1-2; 7 positions agree with TRBD1. From germline, CDR1 is LGHDT and CDR2 YNNKEL (reference sequence). This CDR3 has 16 amino acids. The V segment lost 4 bases and the J segment 8 bases; nucleotides outside the gene matches: 16. DNA of the CDR3: TGTGCCAGCAGCCTAAGACCCCGGGAGGGGGCTCACGGCTACACCTTC. It is translated as CASSLRPREGAHGYTF.